This TCR beta chain was sequenced for a study of CD8 T cells in Susac syndrome. Germline V gives CDR1 MNHEY, CDR2 SVGAGI. CDR3 length equals 13 residues. Trimming at V came to 5 bases and at J to 6 bases, leaving 3 bases not matched to a gene. The multiple sclerosis controls, all treatment-naive patients, had relapsing-remitting disease that was stable or active. RNA was extracted with the RNeasy kit, and a quantity of 0.5 to 1 ug was reverse transcribed using random hexamers. Amplification of the TCR beta CDR3 was carried out by immunoSEQ multiplex PCR, which spanned a total of 54 Vbeta and 13 Jbeta segments. TCRdb called the immunoSEQ multiplex PCR reads again in MiXCR, with one record for every CDR3 protein. The table lists about 120,000 distinct CDR3 sequences, approximately 93% of them singletons, with 0.093% in the top ten.

Sequences were obtained from CD4+ T cells from PBMCs. The clonotype was recovered from a human donor with multiple sclerosis. The chain couples TRBV6-5 to TRBJ1-5, with 8 bases identical to TRBD1. CDR3 sequence reads: CASSRQGSQPQHF. CDR3 sequence (DNA): TGTGCCAGCAGTCGACAGGGGAGTCAGCCCCAGCATTTT.